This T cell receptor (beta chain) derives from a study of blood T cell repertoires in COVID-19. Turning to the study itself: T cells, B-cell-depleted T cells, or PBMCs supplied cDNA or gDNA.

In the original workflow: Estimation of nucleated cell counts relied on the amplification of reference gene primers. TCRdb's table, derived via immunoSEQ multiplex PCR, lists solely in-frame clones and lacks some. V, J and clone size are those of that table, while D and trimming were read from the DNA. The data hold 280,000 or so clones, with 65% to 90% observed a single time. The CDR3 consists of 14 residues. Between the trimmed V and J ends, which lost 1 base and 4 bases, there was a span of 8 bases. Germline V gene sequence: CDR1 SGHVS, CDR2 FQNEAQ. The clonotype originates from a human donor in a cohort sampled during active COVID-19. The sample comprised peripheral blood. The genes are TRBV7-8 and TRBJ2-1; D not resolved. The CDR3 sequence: CASSLVARYNEQFF. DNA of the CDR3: TGTGCCAGCAGCTTAGTGGCCCGATACAATGAGCAGTTCTTC.